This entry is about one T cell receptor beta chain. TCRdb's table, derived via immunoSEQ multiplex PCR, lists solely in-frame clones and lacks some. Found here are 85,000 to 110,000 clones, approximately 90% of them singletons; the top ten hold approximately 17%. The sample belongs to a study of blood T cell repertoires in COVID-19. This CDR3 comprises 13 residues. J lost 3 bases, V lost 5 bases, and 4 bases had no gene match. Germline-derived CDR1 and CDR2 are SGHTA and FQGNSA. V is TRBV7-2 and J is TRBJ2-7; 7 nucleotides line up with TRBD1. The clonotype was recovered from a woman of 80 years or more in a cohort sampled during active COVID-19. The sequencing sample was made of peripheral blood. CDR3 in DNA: TGTGCCAGCAGCCATCGGGACAGCTACGAGCAGTACTTC. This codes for CASSHRDSYEQYF. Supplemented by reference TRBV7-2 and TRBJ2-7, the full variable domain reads GAGVSQSPSNKVTEKGKDVELRCDPISGHTALYWYRQSLGQGLEFLIYFQGNSAPDKSGLPSDRFSAERTGGSVSTLTIQRTQQEDSAVYLCASSHRDSYEQYFGPGTRLTVT.